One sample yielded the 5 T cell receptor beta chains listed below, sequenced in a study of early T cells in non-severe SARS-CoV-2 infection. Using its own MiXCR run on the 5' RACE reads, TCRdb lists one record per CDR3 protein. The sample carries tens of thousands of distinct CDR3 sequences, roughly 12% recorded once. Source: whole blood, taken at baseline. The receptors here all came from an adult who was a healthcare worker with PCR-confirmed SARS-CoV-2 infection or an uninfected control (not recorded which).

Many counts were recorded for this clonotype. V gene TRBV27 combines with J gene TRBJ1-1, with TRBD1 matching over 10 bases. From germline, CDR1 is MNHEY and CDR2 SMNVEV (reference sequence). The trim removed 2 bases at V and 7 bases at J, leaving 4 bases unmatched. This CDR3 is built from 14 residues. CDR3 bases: TGTGCCAGCAGTTTAGCAGGGACAGGGGATGAAGCTTTCTTT. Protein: CASSLAGTGDEAFF.

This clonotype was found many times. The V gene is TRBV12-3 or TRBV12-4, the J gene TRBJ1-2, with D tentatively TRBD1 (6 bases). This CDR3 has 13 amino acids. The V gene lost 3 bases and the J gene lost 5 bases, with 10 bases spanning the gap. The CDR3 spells CASSFSQGYGYTF. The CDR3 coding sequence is TGTGCCAGCAGTTTCTCCCAGGGGTATGGCTACACCTTC.

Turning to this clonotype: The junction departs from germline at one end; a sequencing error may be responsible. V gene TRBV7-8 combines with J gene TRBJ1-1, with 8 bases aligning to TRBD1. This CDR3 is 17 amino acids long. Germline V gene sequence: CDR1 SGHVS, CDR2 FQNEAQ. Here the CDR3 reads CASSLARTGILNTEVFF. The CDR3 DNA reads TGTGCCAGCAGCTTAGCGAGGACAGGGATACTAAACACTGAAGTTTTCTTT.

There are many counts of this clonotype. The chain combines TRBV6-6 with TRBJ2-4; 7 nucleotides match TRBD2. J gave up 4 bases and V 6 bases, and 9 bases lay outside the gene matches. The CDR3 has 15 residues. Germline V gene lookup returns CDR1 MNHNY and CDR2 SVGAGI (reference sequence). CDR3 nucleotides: TGTGCCAGCAGGCCCGGGACCGGGGGGAAAAACATTCAGTACTTC. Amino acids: CASRPGTGGKNIQYF.

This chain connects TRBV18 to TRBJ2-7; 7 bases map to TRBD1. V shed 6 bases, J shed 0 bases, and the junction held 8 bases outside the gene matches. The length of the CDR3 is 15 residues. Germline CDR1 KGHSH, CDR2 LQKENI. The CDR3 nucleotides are TGTGCCAGCTCCAAATCGACAGGGAGCTCCTACGAGCAGTACTTC. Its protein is CASSKSTGSSYEQYF. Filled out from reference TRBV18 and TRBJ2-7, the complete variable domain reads NAGVMQNPRHLVRRRGQEARLRCSPMKGHSHVYWYRQLPEEGLKFMVYLQKENIIDESGMPKERFSAEFPKEGPSILRIQQVVRGDSAAYFCASSKSTGSSYEQYFGPGTRLTVT.